One sample yielded the 25 T cell receptor beta chains listed below, sequenced in a study of control samples from healthy donors and cancer patients. The assay was immunoSEQ multiplex PCR, and TCRdb's table has in-frame clones only and misses some. The sample lists 90,000 to 95,000 clones; 85% were seen once. The material sequenced was blood. The receptors were sampled from a man aged 25 to 45 in good health.

This chain joins TRBV6-4 and TRBJ1-1; D is ambiguous. This CDR3 contains 17 residues. Per germline, CDR1 MRHNA and CDR2 SNTAGT. V dropped 8 bases and J dropped 0 bases, with 22 bases sitting between them. The CDR3 sequence is CASPLRSGLEMNTEAFF. CDR3 nucleotides: TGTGCCAGCCCCCTTAGGAGCGGCCTTGAAATGAACACTGAAGCTTTCTTT.

The table lists this clone with a few counts. The J gene is TRBJ2-1, the V gene TRBV6-6, with 15 bases lining up with TRBD2. Per germline, CDR1 MNHNY and CDR2 SVGAGI (reference sequence). This CDR3 comprises 19 residues. Trimming removed 5 bases from V and 4 bases from J; junction bases left unmatched: 12. CDR3 nucleotides: TGTGCCAGCAGTCTAAGGACTAGCGGGGGGGCTTTGAGTTACAATGAGCAGTTCTTC. It translates to CASSLRTSGGALSYNEQFF.

The chain couples TRBV6-1 to TRBJ1-2; no reliable D call. The CDR3 spans 13 residues. CDR1 is MNHNS, CDR2 SASEGT, per germline. V lost 3 bases and J 12 bases, leaving 17 bases between the germline ends. In DNA form, the CDR3 reads TGTGCCAGCAGTGAGGTGTCTTTGGGGTTTGACACCTTC. As protein: CASSEVSLGFDTF.

As DNA, the CDR3 is TGCGCCAGCAGCTCACAGGGTGTTGGCGATACGCAGTATTTT. As protein: CASSSQGVGDTQYF. The gene calls are TRBV5-1 and TRBJ2-3, with a tentative D call TRBD1 (6 bases). The CDR3 consists of 14 residues. V lost 3 bases, J lost 6 bases, and 14 bases lay in between. Germline CDR1 and CDR2: SGHRS and YFSETQ.

This chain links TRBV28 with TRBJ1-1; D is unclear. Germline lookup yields CDR1 MDHEN and CDR2 SYDVKM. V was clipped by 2 bases and J by 4 bases, with 11 bases between them. This CDR3 is 14 amino acids long. The DNA for the CDR3 is TGTGCCAGCAGTTTACGGGTTCCGTTCACTGAAGCTTTCTTT. Translating gives CASSLRVPFTEAFF.

This chain joins TRBV4-2 and TRBJ1-5; D possibly corresponds to TRBD1 (6 bases). V dropped 0 bases and J dropped 5 bases, with 11 bases sitting between them. Germline values: CDR1 LGHNA, CDR2 YNFKEQ. The CDR3 covers 15 residues. The CDR3, as DNA: TGTGCCAGCAGCCAAGACGGGGGCGGCTATCAGCCCCAGCATTTT. Protein product: CASSQDGGGYQPQHF.

In this sample, this clone turned up once. The genes are TRBV19 and TRBJ1-4, with D hard to call. Germline loops: CDR1 LNHDA, CDR2 SQIVND (reference sequence). V was cut by 3 bases and J by 0 bases, with 5 bases left in between. The CDR3 has 14 amino acids. CDR3 nucleotides: TGTGCCAGTAGTATCACTTCAACTAATGAAAAACTGTTTTTT. Protein product: CASSITSTNEKLFF.

The genes are TRBV27 and TRBJ1-1; D might be TRBD1 (6 bases). V was trimmed by 8 bases and J by 4 bases, leaving 14 bases between them. The length of the CDR3 is 13 residues. CDR1 and CDR2 from the germline V gene are MNHEY and SMNVEV (reference sequence). This CDR3 is CASRLGGRTEAFF. The CDR3 bases are TGTGCCAGCCGGTTGGGGGGGCGCACTGAAGCTTTCTTT.

This sequence joins TRBV6-1 and TRBJ1-1; D not certain. The V and J ends lost 2 bases and 11 bases respectively, with 15 bases between them. The CDR3 spans 13 residues. Germline values: CDR1 MNHNS, CDR2 SASEGT. CDR3 sequence reads: CASSENIQSSAFF. DNA for the CDR3: TGTGCCAGCAGTGAAAATATCCAGTCTAGCGCTTTCTTT.

This clone appeared once. The chain is built from TRBV20-1 and TRBJ1-2, with D perhaps TRBD1 (6 bases). Germline CDR1 and CDR2: DFQATT and SNEGSKA (reference sequence). The CDR3 is 11 amino acids. The ends were cut back, 6 bases at V and 2 bases at J, with 7 bases in the middle. CDR3 in amino acids: CSAQGNYGYTF. The CDR3 DNA is TGCAGTGCCCAGGGGAACTATGGCTACACCTTC.

This CDR3 reads CASSAGPTGNTIYF. For the CDR3, the DNA is TGTGCCAGCAGCGCGGGACCTACTGGAAACACCATATATTTT. The chain couples TRBV11-3 to TRBJ1-3; possible D gene TRBD1, 5 bases. CDR1 is SGHNT, CDR2 YENEEA, per germline. V shed 5 bases and J shed 2 bases, with 10 bases lying between them. This CDR3 has 14 residues.

The chain is built from TRBV11-3 and TRBJ1-1, with D uncertain. This CDR3 contains 14 residues. The V gene's germline CDR1 is SGHNT and CDR2 YENEEA. Trimming took off 3 bases at V and 3 bases at J, with 11 bases between the two ends. CDR3 sequence reads: CASSFRGSDTEAFF. The CDR3 coding sequence is TGTGCCAGCAGCTTTCGGGGATCTGACACTGAAGCTTTCTTT.

The chain joins TRBV7-9 to TRBJ1-4; 7 bases are shared with TRBD1. The CDR3 extends over 14 amino acids. V was pared by 2 bases and J by 8 bases, with 5 bases of the junction left unmatched. From germline, CDR1 is SEHNR and CDR2 FQNEAQ (reference sequence). The chain's CDR3 is CASSLRQGGEKLFF. CDR3 nucleotide sequence: TGTGCCAGCAGCTTAAGACAGGGTGGGGAAAAACTGTTTTTT.

The rearrangement joins TRBV28 to TRBJ1-4, with D perhaps TRBD1 (5 bases). V shed 2 bases and J shed 7 bases, with 11 bases lying between them. The CDR3 loop spans 14 amino acids. Germline CDR1 reads MDHEN; CDR2 reads SYDVKM. The DNA for the CDR3 is TGTGCCAGCAGTTTAACCTCTGGGGGTGAAAAACTGTTTTTT. Protein: CASSLTSGGEKLFF.

The chain combines TRBV11-3 with TRBJ2-3, with D possibly being TRBD1 (5 bases). Germline CDR1 reads SGHNT; CDR2 reads YENEEA. The CDR3 is made up of 13 amino acids. V gave up 11 bases and J gave up 9 bases, with 21 bases separating them. The CDR3 region is CAATKTPGLTQYF. The CDR3 DNA reads as TGTGCCGCCACTAAGACACCAGGGCTCACGCAGTATTTT.

Note on this clone: The same CDR3 arises from other DNA sequences in this sample as well. The chain has TRBV3-1 (or the pseudogene TRBV3-2) and TRBJ1-3; D remains unclear. Trimming took 1 base from V and 0 from J, leaving 7 bases between them. Germline CDR1 LGHDT, CDR2 YNNKEL (reference sequence). The CDR3 has 15 residues. The CDR3: CASSQGPDSGNTIYF. CDR3 coding DNA: TGTGCCAGCAGCCAAGGGCCAGACTCTGGAAACACCATATATTTT.

The V call is TRBV2, the J call TRBJ2-7, with 7 bases that match TRBD2. The CDR3 runs 12 residues. Germline CDR1 reads SNHLY; CDR2 reads FYNNEI. V was pared by 6 bases and J by 3 bases, with 2 bases of the junction left unmatched. The CDR3 DNA sequence: TGTGCCAGCAGAGGGGACTACTACGAGCAGTACTTC. Amino acids: CASRGDYYEQYF.

The chain recombines TRBV7-6 with TRBJ2-1; 9 nucleotides line up with TRBD2. Germline trimming cut 4 bases from V and 3 bases from J; bases unmatched to any gene: 4. Germline values: CDR1 SGHVS, CDR2 FNYEAQ. This CDR3 has 15 amino acids. The CDR3 nucleotides read TGTGCCAGCAGCTCCCGCGGGGGGGGCTACAATGAGCAGTTCTTC. It codes for CASSSRGGGYNEQFF.

This clone was seen a handful of times. V and J are TRBV19 and TRBJ2-1, with 14 bases fitting TRBD2. The V gene's germline CDR1 is LNHDA and CDR2 SQIVND (reference sequence). The J segment lost 6 bases and the V segment lost 8 bases, leaving 6 bases of the junction unmatched. The CDR3 extends over 15 amino acids. The CDR3: CASGLAGGPGNEQFF. The CDR3 region has the DNA TGTGCCAGTGGACTAGCGGGGGGTCCCGGCAATGAGCAGTTCTTC.

This rearrangement joins TRBV19 to TRBJ1-3, with D unclear. The germline gives CDR1 LNHDA, CDR2 SQIVND (reference sequence). CDR3 length equals 15 residues. Trimming removed 3 bases from V and 4 bases from J, with 13 bases in between. Here the CDR3 reads CASSMAGPGGNTIYF. In DNA form, the CDR3 reads TGTGCCAGTAGTATGGCCGGGCCGGGAGGAAACACCATATATTTT.

The J gene is TRBJ2-5, the V gene TRBV5-6; D is perhaps TRBD2 (6 bases). CDR1 is SGHDT, CDR2 YYEEEE, per germline. V was clipped by 6 bases and J by 1 base, with 13 bases between them. The CDR3 covers 14 residues. The CDR3 region has the DNA TGTGCCAGCATGCGGGGTCTACTCCAAGAGACCCAGTACTTC. Its translation: CASMRGLLQETQYF.

In this sample, this clone turned up a few times. The chain has TRBV12-3 or TRBV12-4 and TRBJ1-6; perhaps TRBD1 as D (5 bases). V shed 7 bases and J shed 10 bases, with 14 bases lying between them. CDR3 length: 13 amino acids. The CDR3 DNA is TGTGCCAGCAAAAACTATGGGGACTCACCCCTCCACTTT. As protein: CASKNYGDSPLHF.

The chain joins TRBV18 to TRBJ2-5; D tentatively reads TRBD1 or TRBD2 (5 bases each). CDR3 length: 16 residues. V lost 0 bases and J lost 7, with 18 bases in between. The germline V gene has CDR1 KGHSH and CDR2 LQKENI. CDR3: CASSPPTGTVKRTQYF. The CDR3, as DNA: TGTGCCAGCTCACCACCGACTGGGACCGTGAAGAGGACCCAGTACTTC.

This chain joins TRBV19 and TRBJ1-5, with a possible D match to TRBD1 (5 bases). From germline, CDR1 is LNHDA and CDR2 SQIVND (reference sequence). The length of the CDR3 is 17 residues. V lost 0 bases and J 8 bases, leaving 20 bases between the germline ends. Written as DNA, the CDR3 is TGTGCCAGTAGTATAGACGCTGGGGCATTCGTCGGGGAGCCCCAGCATTTT. The encoded protein is CASSIDAGAFVGEPQHF.

The chain combines TRBV6-1 with TRBJ1-1; unclear D gene. The CDR3 sequence is 13 residues long. Trimming stripped 3 bases from V and 0 bases from J, with 5 bases between. Germline loops: CDR1 MNHNS, CDR2 SASEGT. The chain's CDR3 is CASSEGLNTEAFF. CDR3 DNA sequence: TGTGCCAGCAGTGAGGGTTTGAACACTGAAGCTTTCTTT.